This record looks at one T cell receptor beta chain sequence and its context. Its antigen is unidentified. These data belong to a study of beta chain features in type 1 diabetes. The entirety of the isolated RNA underwent reverse transcription, so expressed TCRB transcripts were sequenced. TCRdb's copy holds only in-frame clones and misses some; the assay was immunoSEQ multiplex PCR. The table lists 310,000 or so clones, over 12% of them singletons. General study findings and limits: A moderate, significant TCRB CDR3 shortening appeared in type 1 diabetes across four CD4+ subsets. Diminished insertions and augmented deletions at VDJ junctions characterized type 1 diabetes patients. Healthy donors had naive, central memory and Treg TCRB repertoires that appeared less similar than those seen among patients.

Sorting with CD45RO/CCR7/CD25/CD127/CD95/CD27 yielded naive, central memory, regulatory and stem-like memory CD4+ cells. Material for sequencing was naive CD4+ T cells from blood. The sequence came from a man between 18 and 35 years old with type 1 diabetes.

The CDR3 loop reads CASSPTGRSYEQYF. Here the CDR3 DNA reads TGTGCCAGCTCACCGACCGGGAGGTCCTACGAGCAGTACTTC. The chain uses TRBV18 and TRBJ2-7, with 7 bases identical to TRBD2. CDR1 KGHSH and CDR2 LQKENI come from the germline V gene. V was clipped by 3 bases and J by 1 base; unmatched bases: 3. The CDR3 is made up of 14 amino acids.